Following are 21 T cell receptor beta chains from one sample sequenced in a study of CD8 T cells in Susac syndrome. After extraction with the RNeasy kit, roughly 0.5 to 1 ug of the RNA was reverse transcribed using random hexamers. TCRdb reprocessed the immunoSEQ multiplex PCR reads via MiXCR and lists one record per CDR3 protein. The sample carries about 66,000 distinct CDR3 sequences, 94% recorded once. Specimen: CD8+ T cells from PBMCs. These receptors were taken from a human donor with multiple sclerosis.

The V and J genes are TRBV24-1 and TRBJ2-5; the D is unclear. V lost 2 bases to trimming and J lost 10 bases, with 10 bases between them. Germline CDR1 reads KGHDR; CDR2 reads SFDVKD. The CDR3 length is 12 residues. The CDR3 sequence is CATSDWADGQYF. The CDR3 DNA reads TGTGCCACCAGTGATTGGGCGGATGGCCAGTACTTC.

The gene calls are TRBV28 and TRBJ2-1; D perhaps matches TRBD2 (5 bases). CDR1 and CDR2 from the germline V gene are MDHEN and SYDVKM. This CDR3 has 13 residues. Trimming left V 1 base short and J 14 bases short, with 15 bases between. The CDR3, as DNA: TGTGCCAGCAGTTTATCCCTACTAGGAACTAAGTTCTTC. The encoded protein is CASSLSLLGTKFF.

The rearrangement links TRBV28 to TRBJ2-5, with D unclear. CDR3 length equals 12 residues. V was trimmed by 0 bases and J by 4 bases, leaving 3 bases between them. The germline gives CDR1 MDHEN, CDR2 SYDVKM. Here the CDR3 DNA reads TGTGCCAGCAGTTTATGGCGAGAGACCCAGTACTTC. Its protein is CASSLWRETQYF.

The chain is built from TRBV11-2 and TRBJ2-1; D might be TRBD1 or TRBD2, each matching 6 bases. Germline V gives CDR1 SGHAT, CDR2 FQNNGV. The CDR3 contains 17 residues. The germline V and J ends were trimmed by 4 bases and 2 bases, with 18 bases remaining between them. The DNA for the CDR3 is TGTGCCAGCAGCTCCCCGAAGAGGGGGGCCCCCTACAATGAGCAGTTCTTC. Its protein product is CASSSPKRGAPYNEQFF. Complete variable domain (other parts from reference TRBV11-2 and TRBJ2-1): EAGVAQSPRYKIIEKRQSVAFWCNPISGHATLYWYQQILGQGPKLLIQFQNNGVVDDSQLPKDRFSAERLKGVDSTLKIQPAKLEDSAVYLCASSSPKRGAPYNEQFFGPGTRLTVL.

The genes are TRBV20-1 and TRBJ2-5; D ambiguous. Germline-derived CDR1 and CDR2 are DFQATT and SNEGSKA (reference sequence). The ends were cut back, 2 bases at V and 5 bases at J, with 9 bases in the middle. The length of the CDR3 is 12 residues. The CDR3 here is CSARFGEETQYF. DNA for the CDR3: TGCAGTGCTAGATTCGGCGAGGAGACCCAGTACTTC.

V and J are TRBV27 and TRBJ2-7; TRBD1 matches at 8 bases. Germline CDR1 reads MNHEY; CDR2 reads SMNVEV (reference sequence). J was trimmed by 4 bases and V by 1 base; bases with no gene match: 3. The CDR3 loop spans 14 amino acids. CDR3 in DNA: TGTGCCAGCAGTTTATTCAGGGGGCTGTACGAGCAGTACTTC. It translates to CASSLFRGLYEQYF.

This clonotype has just one count. The J gene is TRBJ2-7, the V gene TRBV2; 8 positions match TRBD2. Looked up from germline, CDR1 is SNHLY and CDR2 is FYNNEI. This CDR3 region has 16 residues. V was clipped by 7 bases and J by 0 bases; unmatched bases: 11. CDR3: CASTPREGQSSYEQYF. The CDR3 nucleotides are TGTGCCAGCACCCCCCGGGAGGGACAAAGCTCCTACGAGCAGTACTTC.

This clonotype was recorded a few times. The chain links TRBV24-1 to TRBJ2-7, with a possible D match to TRBD2 (5 bases). The CDR3 runs to 13 residues. Germline V gene data show CDR1 as KGHDR and CDR2 as SFDVKD. V lost 0 bases and J 4 bases, leaving 6 bases between the germline ends. The CDR3 loop is CATSDLTGYEQYF. The CDR3 DNA follows: TGTGCCACCAGTGATTTGACGGGATACGAGCAGTACTTC.

The J gene is TRBJ1-2, the V gene TRBV20-1, with 8 nucleotides matching TRBD1. Trimming took 3 bases from V and 3 from J; bases not matched to a gene: 3. CDR1 is DFQATT and CDR2 is SNEGSKA in the germline V gene (reference sequence). There are 13 residues in the CDR3. The CDR3 reads CSARPQGDYGYTF. DNA for the CDR3: TGCAGTGCTAGGCCACAGGGGGACTATGGCTACACCTTC.

This chain links TRBV29-1 with TRBJ1-1; D not resolved. V was pared by 7 bases and J by 7 bases, with 10 bases between. Germline V gene data show CDR1 as SQVTM and CDR2 as ANQGSEA. This CDR3 spans 10 amino acids. CDR3 coding DNA: TGCAGCGCCCTCAAGAGTGAAGCTTTCTTT. It is translated as CSALKSEAFF.

CDR3 coding DNA: TGTGCCAGCAGAGACCGATTAGGGGCCTCCCCCCCAGATACGCAGTATTTT. Translation: CASRDRLGASPPDTQYF. The chain couples TRBV28 to TRBJ2-3; TRBD1 might be the D (5 bases). This CDR3 has 17 amino acids. Germline CDR1 MDHEN, CDR2 SYDVKM. V dropped 6 bases and J dropped 4 bases, with 23 bases sitting between them.

The chain couples TRBV11-1 to TRBJ2-3, with 7 bases matching TRBD2. CDR1 and CDR2 (germline): SGHAT, FQDESV (reference sequence). V dropped 5 bases and J dropped 3; count of bases not matched to a gene: 8. CDR3 size: 15 residues. As DNA, the CDR3 is TGTGCCAGCAGCCAGGGTCAGGGAGGGACAGATACGCAGTATTTT. Translated, it gives CASSQGQGGTDTQYF.

The genes are TRBV25-1 and TRBJ2-3; TRBD2 matches at 9 bases. Germline V gene lookup returns CDR1 MGHDK and CDR2 SYGVNS. V shed 3 bases and J 5 bases; nucleotides not matched to a gene: 6. The CDR3 length is 15 residues. The CDR3 spells CASSDILTSGDTQYF. In DNA, the CDR3 is TGTGCCAGCAGTGACATCCTGACTAGCGGAGATACGCAGTATTTT.

The chain links TRBV18 to TRBJ2-1, with a weak D call TRBD1 (6 bases). V lost 6 bases, J lost 9 bases, and 15 bases lay in between. The CDR3 runs 13 residues. Looked up from germline, CDR1 is KGHSH and CDR2 is LQKENI. The CDR3 DNA reads as TGTGCCAGCTCCGATGGAACAGGGTTTGAGCAGTTCTTC. This sequence encodes CASSDGTGFEQFF.

This chain connects TRBV11-2 to TRBJ1-1; D unclear. The ends were cut back, 2 bases at V and 5 bases at J, with 15 bases in the middle. The CDR3 is 15 residues long. CDR1 is SGHAT and CDR2 is FQNNGV in the germline V gene. The CDR3 region has the DNA TGTGCCAGCAGCTTATACAGATACACTGGGACTGAAGCTTTCTTT. Residues: CASSLYRYTGTEAFF.

The chain carries TRBV30 and TRBJ2-1, with unresolved D. The germline V gene has CDR1 GTSNPN and CDR2 SVGIG (reference sequence). Trimming shortened V by 4 bases and J by 6 bases, and 10 bases separated the two germline ends. The CDR3 is 12 amino acids. This CDR3 reads CAWIPSGNEQFF. CDR3 nucleotide sequence: TGTGCCTGGATTCCCAGTGGCAATGAGCAGTTCTTC.

This chain connects TRBV19 to TRBJ2-1; TRBD1 is a possible D gene (5 bases). Germline V gene sequence: CDR1 LNHDA, CDR2 SQIVND (reference sequence). The CDR3 totals 14 residues. V shed 3 bases and J shed 0 bases, with 6 bases lying between them. The CDR3 DNA reads TGTGCCAGTAGTATTCAGGGCTCCTACAATGAGCAGTTCTTC. It specifies CASSIQGSYNEQFF.

The chain employs TRBV6-1 and TRBJ2-3; D perhaps matches TRBD1 (5 bases). Germline-derived CDR1 and CDR2 are MNHNS and SASEGT. The CDR3 has 15 residues. V was trimmed by 1 base and J by 0 bases, leaving 8 bases between them. DNA for the CDR3: TGTGCCAGCAGTGAAGGGCCAGGGAGCACAGATACGCAGTATTTT. Translated, it gives CASSEGPGSTDTQYF.

This chain uses TRBV5-1 with TRBJ2-7, with D perhaps TRBD1 (6 bases). This CDR3 contains 14 residues. CDR1 is SGHRS, CDR2 YFSETQ, per germline. The V gene lost 0 bases and the J gene lost 5 bases, with 12 bases spanning the gap. For the CDR3, the DNA is TGCGCCAGCAGCTTGGGGTTACAGGGTAACGAGCAGTACTTC. This sequence encodes CASSLGLQGNEQYF.

The chain carries TRBV27 and TRBJ2-5; 7 bases match TRBD2. Per the germline V gene, CDR1 is MNHEY and CDR2 is SMNVEV (reference sequence). The CDR3 has 13 amino acids. V lost 1 base, J lost 5 bases, and 1 base stayed unmatched. CDR3 residues: CASSLWGGETQYF. DNA of the CDR3: TGTGCCAGCAGTTTATGGGGAGGGGAGACCCAGTACTTC.

The chain couples TRBV20-1 to TRBJ2-7, with 7 bases identical to TRBD2. The germline V gene has CDR1 DFQATT and CDR2 SNEGSKA (reference sequence). The CDR3 runs 18 residues. The J segment lost 2 bases and the V segment lost 0 bases, leaving 16 bases of the junction unmatched. As DNA, the CDR3 is TGCAGTGCTAGAGATTGGGGGGGGAAGAGGGAACAACCCTACGAGCAGTACTTC. Translated: CSARDWGGKREQPYEQYF.